Shown below are 4 T cell receptor beta chains from a single sample sequenced in a study of naive and memory T cell subsets. Notes on the study in general: Possibly reflecting memory cells re-expressing CD45RA, a few larger clonotypes occurred in naive repertoires, especially CD8.

The beta constant-region primer was an equimolar mix of two oligonucleotides covering TRBC1 and TRBC2. Four rounds of PCR amplified the ligated cDNA using nested alpha and beta constant-region primers plus SP2. MiXCR was run by TCRdb on the UMI-ligation and nested PCR reads, yielding one entry per CDR3 protein. The data hold 90,000 to 120,000 distinct CDR3 sequences, with about 14% observed a single time. No antigens are known for them. Sequenced material: naive CD8+ T cells from blood. The origin of the receptors is a human donor in good health.

The V call is TRBV27, the J call TRBJ2-7; D gene uncertain. The V end was cut by 1 base, the J end by 4 bases, with 14 bases between. CDR1 and CDR2 (germline): MNHEY, SMNVEV (reference sequence). The CDR3 consists of 15 residues. The CDR3 spells CASSLLAGHNYEQYF. DNA of the CDR3: TGTGCCAGCAGTTTATTGGCAGGTCACAATTACGAGCAGTACTTC.

This clonotype was recorded many times. The genes are TRBV5-8 and TRBJ1-2; 7 bases align to TRBD1. After removal of 2 bases from V and 1 base from J, the junction contained 2 bases not matched to a gene. The CDR3 has 14 amino acids. In germline, CDR1 is SGHTS, CDR2 YDEGEE. The CDR3 DNA reads TGTGCCAGCAGCTTCGGGACAGATAACTATGGCTACACCTTC. Amino acids: CASSFGTDNYGYTF.

The rearrangement joins TRBV7-9 to TRBJ2-1; TRBD2 aligns across 12 bases. From germline, CDR1 is SEHNR and CDR2 FQNEAQ (reference sequence). V shed 5 bases and J 9 bases; nucleotides not matched to a gene: 5. The CDR3 has 14 amino acids. Here the CDR3 reads CASSTWTSGTEQFF. In DNA, the CDR3 is TGTGCCAGCAGCACCTGGACTAGCGGGACTGAGCAGTTCTTC.

A word on this clonotype: A much larger clone is a single base away; this may be a read error. The J gene is TRBJ1-5, the V gene TRBV7-9, with a possible D match to TRBD1 (5 bases). V was shortened by 4 bases and J by 3 bases, with 10 bases between the two germline ends. This CDR3 is 14 amino acids long. Germline V gene sequence: CDR1 SEHNR, CDR2 FQNEAQ (reference sequence). In nucleotides, the CDR3 is TGTGCCAGCAGCTATGGGGCTCTCAATCAGCCCCAGCATTTT. Amino acids: CASSYGALNQPQHF.